This passage covers 4 T cell receptor beta chains from one sample sequenced in a study of blood T cells in healthy people across ages. A second about 6 to 12 cycle PCR used barcoded and J-beta primers. Each CDR3 protein is one row after TCRdb ran MiXCR on the 5' RACE reads. The table shows about 1.7 million distinct CDR3 sequences, with under 30% occurring only once. Material: blood. The receptors come from a woman aged 25 to 39 in good health.

V is TRBV7-9 and J is TRBJ1-2; TRBD1 is a possible D gene (6 bases). Trimming stripped 5 bases from V and 6 bases from J, with 19 bases between. The CDR3 runs to 15 residues. CDR1 and CDR2 (germline): SEHNR, FQNEAQ (reference sequence). In nucleotides, the CDR3 is TGTGCCAGCAGCACCGCGACACAGGGATCCCATGGCTACACCTTC. Its translation: CASSTATQGSHGYTF. Supplemented by reference TRBV7-9 and TRBJ1-2, the full variable domain reads DTGVSQNPRHKITKRGQNVTFRCDPISEHNRLYWYRQTLGQGPEFLTYFQNEAQLEKSRLLSDRFSAERPKGSFSTLEIQRTEQGDSAMYLCASSTATQGSHGYTFGSGTRLTVV.

Concerning this clonotype itself: A read error may be the cause here, since a much bigger clone is one base away. V is TRBV2 and J is TRBJ2-1; perhaps TRBD2 as D (6 bases). The CDR3 spans 12 residues. The ends were cut back, 7 bases at V and 12 bases at J, with 16 bases in the middle. CDR1 and CDR2 from the germline V gene are SNHLY and FYNNEI. The CDR3 nucleotides are TGTGCCAGCAAGAGACTAGACTTAGGGCAGTTCTTC. The encoded protein is CASKRLDLGQFF.

Regarding this clonotype: Just one base apart from a much larger clone, this may be a read error. The chain links TRBV6-5 to TRBJ1-5; D is unclear. The germline V gene encodes CDR1 MNHEY and CDR2 SVGAGI. V lost 0 bases to trimming and J lost 5 bases, with 8 bases between them. This CDR3 has 14 amino acids. CDR3 DNA sequence: TGTGCCAGCAGTTACTCGAGTGGGGATCAGCCCCAGCATTTT. Translating it yields CASSYSSGDQPQHF.

This clonotype has just a few counts. This chain connects TRBV5-1 to TRBJ1-1, with TRBD1 identical over 9 bases. J was trimmed by 4 bases and V by 4 bases; bases with no gene match: 8. The CDR3 contains 15 residues. In germline, CDR1 is SGHRS, CDR2 YFSETQ. CDR3 bases: TGCGCCAGCAGCCTCGGGACAGGGAAGCGCACTGAAGCTTTCTTT. Translated, it gives CASSLGTGKRTEAFF.